The 8 T cell receptor beta chains reported below all come from one sample, sequenced in a study of blood T cell repertoires in COVID-19. Using immunoSEQ multiplex PCR, the repertoire was profiled, and TCRdb retains in-frame clones only, with some absent. This table has about 150,000 clones, around 87% appearing once. Material for sequencing was peripheral blood. The receptor set was obtained from a man at least 80 years old with acute or convalescent COVID-19.

The chain employs TRBV6-1 and TRBJ1-1; a possible D gene is TRBD1 (6 bases). The V gene's germline CDR1 is MNHNS and CDR2 SASEGT. The CDR3 runs 22 residues. Trimming stripped 2 bases from V and 0 bases from J, with 31 bases between. DNA for the CDR3: TGTGCCAGCAGTGAACTGAACCGGGACAAATTATGGTCACCGGGAATGAACACTGAAGCTTTCTTT. It yields the protein CASSELNRDKLWSPGMNTEAFF.

This clone was found once. The gene calls are TRBV6-5 and TRBJ2-7, with 11 bases aligning to TRBD1. Looked up from germline, CDR1 is MNHEY and CDR2 is SVGAGI. The CDR3 spans 14 residues. V was clipped by 6 bases and J by 6 bases; unmatched bases: 7. In DNA, the CDR3 is TGTGCCAGCAGACTGGACAGGGGGCTCGGCGAGCAGTACTTC. This encodes CASRLDRGLGEQYF.

CDR3: CASSLDSGRLNEQFF. Here the CDR3 DNA reads TGTGCCAGCAGCTTGGATAGCGGGAGACTGAATGAGCAGTTCTTC. The chain employs TRBV7-6 and TRBJ2-1, with TRBD2 identical over 9 bases. V shed 3 bases and J 7 bases; nucleotides not matched to a gene: 7. The CDR3 contains 15 residues. Looked up from germline, CDR1 is SGHVS and CDR2 is FNYEAQ.

This chain joins TRBV30 and TRBJ1-2; 9 bases fit TRBD1. With 1 base clipped from V and 9 bases from J, the junction kept 3 bases outside the gene matches. The V gene's germline CDR1 is GTSNPN and CDR2 SVGIG (reference sequence). The CDR3 is 12 residues long. In DNA, the CDR3 is TGTGCCTGGAGTGGGACAGGGGCGCGCTACACCTTC. It encodes CAWSGTGARYTF. Filled out from reference TRBV30 and TRBJ1-2, the complete variable domain reads SQTIHQWPATLVQPVGSPLSLECTVEGTSNPNLYWYRQAAGRGLQLLFYSVGIGQISSEVPQNLSASRPQDRQFILSSKKLLLSDSGFYLCAWSGTGARYTFGSGTRLTVV.

With regard to this clone: One end of the junction varies from germline; a read error may be responsible. The chain has TRBV6-5 and TRBJ2-7; the D gene is possibly TRBD2 (7 bases). The CDR3 has 15 residues. Germline V gene sequence: CDR1 MNHEY, CDR2 SVGAGI. The CDR3 is CGSNKRGRETYEQYF. CDR3 coding DNA: TGTGGCAGCAATAAACGGGGGCGGGAGACCTACGAGCAGTATTTC.

J is TRBJ1-2 and V is TRBV5-1, with D possibly matching TRBD1 (5 bases). Per germline, CDR1 SGHRS and CDR2 YFSETQ. The CDR3 is 16 amino acids. V was pared by 0 bases and J by 7 bases, with 19 bases between. The CDR3, as DNA: TGCGCCAGCAGCTTGGGCGGGTTGGGGACTCAAATTGGCTACACCTTC. It translates to CASSLGGLGTQIGYTF. Supplemented by reference TRBV5-1 and TRBJ1-2, the full variable domain reads KAGVTQTPRYLIKTRGQQVTLSCSPISGHRSVSWYQQTPGQGLQFLFEYFSETQRNKGNFPGRFSGRQFSNSRSEMNVSTLELGDSALYLCASSLGGLGTQIGYTFGSGTRLTVV.

This chain links TRBV3-1 (or the pseudogene TRBV3-2) with TRBJ2-3; the match to TRBD2 covers 8 bases. In germline, CDR1 is LGHDT, CDR2 YNNKEL (reference sequence). V trimming: 3 bases; J trimming: 5 bases; junction bases outside the gene matches: 7. The CDR3 runs 15 residues. Here the CDR3 DNA reads TGTGCCAGCAGCCATCAGGGACTAGAGGTAGATACGCAGTATTTT. This sequence encodes CASSHQGLEVDTQYF.

The rearrangement joins TRBV3-1 (or the pseudogene TRBV3-2) to TRBJ2-1, with D possibly being TRBD1 (7 bases). CDR1 and CDR2 from the germline V gene are LGHDT and YNNKEL (reference sequence). The CDR3 is 17 residues long. Between the trimmed V and J ends, which lost 8 bases and 0 bases, there was a span of 20 bases. The CDR3 here is CASQGVAEYSSYNEQFF. The CDR3 DNA sequence: TGTGCCAGCCAGGGGGTAGCGGAGTATAGCTCCTACAATGAGCAGTTCTTC.